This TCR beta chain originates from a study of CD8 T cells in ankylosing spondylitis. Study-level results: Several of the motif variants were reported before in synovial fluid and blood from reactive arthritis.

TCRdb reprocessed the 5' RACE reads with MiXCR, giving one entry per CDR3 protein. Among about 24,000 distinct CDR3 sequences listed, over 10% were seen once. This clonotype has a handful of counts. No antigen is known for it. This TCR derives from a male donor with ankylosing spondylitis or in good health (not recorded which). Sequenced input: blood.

This chain's CDR3 is CASSLLGGSDTQYF. The CDR3 DNA follows: TGTGCCAGCAGCTTACTAGGGGGCTCAGATACGCAGTATTTT. The chain uses TRBV7-2 and TRBJ2-3; 7 nucleotides agree with TRBD1. The CDR3 is 14 residues long. Looked up from germline, CDR1 is SGHTA and CDR2 is FQGNSA. J lost 4 bases, V lost 2 bases, and 3 bases had no gene match.